One sample yielded the 12 T cell receptor beta chains listed below, sequenced in a study of OX40 agonist ivuxolimab in advanced cancers. The protocol was immunoSEQ multiplex PCR, while the TCRdb copy is restricted to in-frame clones and leaves out a portion. The data hold fewer than 85,000 clones, with 80% to 90% observed a single time. This material consisted of CD4+ or CD8+ T cells sorted from blood, taken in a trial of the OX40 agonist ivuxolimab. These receptors were obtained from an adult with an advanced solid tumor such as melanoma, head and neck, liver or kidney cancer.

The V call is TRBV25-1, the J call TRBJ2-3; 7 bases line up with TRBD1. The CDR3 length is 14 residues. Per the germline V gene, CDR1 is MGHDK and CDR2 is SYGVNS. The V gene end was trimmed by 6 bases and the J gene end by 5 bases; junction bases not matched to a gene: 8. The CDR3 region is CASRSTGTVDTQYF. As DNA, the CDR3 is TGTGCCAGCAGATCTACCGGGACAGTAGATACGCAGTATTTT.

The chain combines TRBV28 with TRBJ1-2, with a tentative D call TRBD1 (6 bases). The CDR3 consists of 18 residues. Trimming left V 2 bases short and J 7 bases short, with 26 bases between. Germline V gene data show CDR1 as MDHEN and CDR2 as SYDVKM. CDR3 sequence (DNA): TGTGCCAGCAGTTTAAATGTAGGCAGGGCAGGGGCTTATGGTGGCTACACCTTC. This translates into CASSLNVGRAGAYGGYTF.

The chain carries TRBV28 and TRBJ1-5, with TRBD1 matching over 10 bases. The germline V gene has CDR1 MDHEN and CDR2 SYDVKM. V was clipped by 6 bases and J by 4 bases; unmatched bases: 12. The CDR3 totals 17 residues. CDR3 in DNA: TGTGCCAGCAGCCTGCGGGACACGGGACAGGGGAATCAGCCCCAGCATTTT. Encoded protein: CASSLRDTGQGNQPQHF.

The CDR3 bases are TGTGCCAGCAGCCCCCAGACAGGAAGGGGAGAGACCCAGTACTTC. Translated, it gives CASSPQTGRGETQYF. The chain has TRBV7-9 and TRBJ2-5; D possibly corresponds to TRBD1 (6 bases). Trimming left V 5 bases short and J 4 bases short, with 17 bases between. This CDR3 is 15 amino acids long. Germline assignment: CDR1 SEHNR and CDR2 FQNEAQ (reference sequence).

The chain recombines TRBV6-1 with TRBJ1-2, with D uncertain. The CDR3 runs to 12 residues. The germline V and J ends were trimmed by 6 bases and 8 bases, with 13 bases remaining between them. CDR1 and CDR2 (germline): MNHNS, SASEGT. CDR3 loop: CASRDQERGYTF. CDR3 nucleotides: TGTGCCAGCAGGGATCAAGAACGAGGCTACACCTTC.

V and J are TRBV29-1 and TRBJ2-1, with D hard to call. The CDR3 has 15 amino acids. V was cut by 5 bases and J by 7 bases, with 21 bases left in between. The germline gives CDR1 SQVTM, CDR2 ANQGSEA. CDR3 sequence reads: CSVNLRVPKLNEQFF. The CDR3 coding sequence is TGCAGCGTTAATCTAAGAGTGCCCAAGCTAAATGAGCAGTTCTTC.

This clone was picked up one time. The CDR3 region is CASSLRGGGQETQYF. The DNA for the CDR3 is TGTGCCAGCAGCTTGAGAGGGGGAGGCCAAGAGACCCAGTACTTC. The genes are TRBV5-6 and TRBJ2-5, with D possibly called TRBD1 or TRBD2 (6 bases each). CDR3 length equals 15 residues. Germline V gene sequence: CDR1 SGHDT, CDR2 YYEEEE. The germline V and J ends were trimmed by 1 base and 1 base, with 11 bases remaining between them.

V is TRBV2 and J is TRBJ2-7; D uncertain. The CDR3 has 14 amino acids. V shed 4 bases and J shed 7 bases, with 17 bases lying between them. Germline CDR1 and CDR2: SNHLY and FYNNEI. CDR3 sequence: CASSVMAQSGEQYF. In DNA form, the CDR3 reads TGTGCCAGCAGTGTGATGGCCCAGTCAGGAGAGCAGTACTTC.

J is TRBJ1-5 and V is TRBV7-2; D not certain. V lost 0 bases and J 6 bases, leaving 6 bases between the germline ends. The CDR3 totals 13 residues. The germline V gene encodes CDR1 SGHTA and CDR2 FQGNSA. The CDR3 region has the DNA TGTGCCAGCAGCTTAGCGGTCCGTCAGCCCCAGCATTTT. Translation: CASSLAVRQPQHF.

The chain couples TRBV6-5 to TRBJ1-2; D may be TRBD1 (6 bases). The CDR3 spans 15 residues. Germline V gives CDR1 MNHEY, CDR2 SVGAGI. V shed 6 bases and J shed 5 bases, with 19 bases lying between them. Here the CDR3 reads CASRSRDGGRYGYTF. In DNA, the CDR3 is TGTGCCAGCAGGAGCAGGGACGGGGGCAGGTATGGCTACACCTTC.

The V gene is TRBV6-1, the J gene TRBJ1-2, with D unclear. The germline CDR1 and CDR2 sequences are MNHNS and SASEGT. Trimming cost V 5 bases and J 8 bases, with 21 bases left between them. CDR3 size: 15 residues. The CDR3 DNA is TGTGCCAGCAGTCACGGCGGGGTTCAGAGTAGGGGCTACACCTTC. The encoded protein is CASSHGGVQSRGYTF.

V is TRBV7-2 and J is TRBJ2-5; D is perhaps TRBD1 (5 bases). The CDR3 runs 14 residues. Germline lookup yields CDR1 SGHTA and CDR2 FQGNSA. V was pared by 2 bases and J by 5 bases, with 12 bases between. CDR3 amino acids: CASSLSRGRETQYF. The DNA for the CDR3 is TGTGCCAGCAGCTTATCAAGGGGTAGGGAGACCCAGTACTTC. Full variable domain (rest looked up from reference TRBV7-2 and TRBJ2-5): GAGVSQSPSNKVTEKGKDVELRCDPISGHTALYWYRQSLGQGLEFLIYFQGNSAPDKSGLPSDRFSAERTGGSVSTLTIQRTQQEDSAVYLCASSLSRGRETQYFGPGTRLLVL.